The 31 T cell receptor beta chains below all came from one sample that was sequenced in a study of T cell responses to AZD1222 COVID-19 vaccine. Method: immunoSEQ multiplex PCR; TCRdb's copy keeps in-frame clones and lacks some. The sample shows approximately 150,000 clones, approximately 92% of them seen only once. The sequencing used peripheral blood, collected 28 days after the second AZD1222 dose. The receptor source for this set is an adult who received the AZD1222 COVID-19 vaccine.

The chain carries TRBV3-1 (or the pseudogene TRBV3-2) and TRBJ2-7, with 7 positions matching TRBD1. CDR1 LGHDT and CDR2 YNNKEL come from the germline V gene (reference sequence). The CDR3 is 15 amino acids. V shed 0 bases, J shed 5 bases, and the junction held 7 bases outside the gene matches. The CDR3 protein is CASSQESDRDHEQYF. CDR3 nucleotides: TGTGCCAGCAGCCAAGAATCAGACAGGGACCACGAGCAGTACTTC.

This rearrangement joins TRBV28 to TRBJ1-1; the D is unclear. The CDR3 is made up of 15 amino acids. Germline lookup yields CDR1 MDHEN and CDR2 SYDVKM. V gave up 1 base and J gave up 4 bases, with 13 bases separating them. Here the CDR3 reads CASSLYTALGTEAFF. CDR3 coding DNA: TGTGCCAGCAGTTTATACACAGCACTGGGCACTGAAGCTTTCTTT.

The chain combines TRBV11-2 with TRBJ1-3, with 12 nucleotides matching TRBD1. This CDR3 region has 17 residues. With V trimmed by 6 bases and J by 2 bases, 8 bases remained unmatched. The germline gives CDR1 SGHAT, CDR2 FQNNGV. The CDR3 coding sequence is TGTGCCAGCAGAAGACCGGGACAGGGGGCGCCTGGAAACACCATATATTTT. This codes for CASRRPGQGAPGNTIYF.

This sequence joins TRBV10-3 and TRBJ1-4; 8 nucleotides line up with TRBD1. CDR3 length: 13 amino acids. Germline CDR1 is ENHRY and CDR2 is SYGVKD. V was clipped by 6 bases and J by 6 bases; unmatched bases: 3. CDR3 sequence: CAIRGQAHEKLFF. The CDR3 nucleotides are TGTGCCATCAGGGGACAGGCCCATGAAAAACTGTTTTTT.

The genes are TRBV27 and TRBJ1-2; D gene uncertain. Germline loops: CDR1 MNHEY, CDR2 SMNVEV (reference sequence). V was cut by 8 bases and J by 8 bases, with 12 bases left in between. The CDR3 is 11 residues long. This CDR3 is CASRSSGGYTF. CDR3 DNA sequence: TGTGCCAGCCGCTCAAGTGGAGGCTACACCTTC.

The chain couples TRBV5-4 to TRBJ2-2; TRBD2 aligns across 8 bases. Trimming at V came to 5 bases and at J to 0 bases, leaving 12 bases not matched to a gene. In germline, CDR1 is SGHNT, CDR2 YYREEE (reference sequence). CDR3 size: 18 residues. The chain's CDR3 is CASSGGLVKGANTGELFF. The CDR3 DNA reads TGTGCCAGCAGTGGGGGACTAGTGAAAGGCGCGAACACCGGGGAGCTGTTTTTT.

The chain combines TRBV19 with TRBJ2-5, with a possible D match to TRBD1 (7 bases). The length of the CDR3 is 16 residues. Germline CDR1 and CDR2: LNHDA and SQIVND (reference sequence). Trimming shortened V by 2 bases and J by 2 bases, and 15 bases separated the two germline ends. The CDR3 reads CASSIQQGTEQETQYF. The DNA of the CDR3 is TGTGCCAGTAGTATACAACAGGGGACTGAACAAGAGACCCAGTACTTC.

CDR3 sequence reads: CASSLDGTTYNEQFF. In DNA, the CDR3 is TGTGCCAGCAGCTTAGACGGGACTACATACAATGAGCAGTTCTTC. This chain links TRBV11-2 with TRBJ2-1, with 7 bases identical to TRBD2. The CDR3 runs 15 residues. Germline V gene sequence: CDR1 SGHAT, CDR2 FQNNGV. V was pared by 0 bases and J by 4 bases, with 3 bases of the junction left unmatched.

This clone showed up just once. V and J are TRBV30 and TRBJ1-5; 10 bases match TRBD1. With V trimmed by 0 bases and J by 3 bases, 5 bases remained unmatched. This CDR3 spans 16 amino acids. CDR1 GTSNPN and CDR2 SVGIG come from the germline V gene (reference sequence). In DNA form, the CDR3 reads TGTGCCTGGAGTGTACTAGGACAGGGGGACAATCAGCCCCAGCATTTT. Translation: CAWSVLGQGDNQPQHF.

This sequence joins TRBV18 and TRBJ2-3; D tentatively fits TRBD1 or TRBD2 (5 bases each). Looked up from germline, CDR1 is KGHSH and CDR2 is LQKENI. V lost 3 bases to trimming and J lost 3 bases, with 13 bases between them. The CDR3 is made up of 15 amino acids. CDR3 sequence reads: CASSPSGSGTDTQYF. DNA of the CDR3: TGTGCCAGCTCACCTTCAGGGTCGGGGACAGATACGCAGTATTTT. Full variable domain (missing parts from reference TRBV18 and TRBJ2-3): NAGVMQNPRHLVRRRGQEARLRCSPMKGHSHVYWYRQLPEEGLKFMVYLQKENIIDESGMPKERFSAEFPKEGPSILRIQQVVRGDSAAYFCASSPSGSGTDTQYFGPGTRLTVL.

The chain is built from TRBV4-2 and TRBJ2-6, with D possibly TRBD1 on 6 matching bases. The ends were cut back, 0 bases at V and 0 bases at J, with 12 bases in the middle. The CDR3 spans 18 residues. Germline V gene data show CDR1 as LGHNA and CDR2 as YNFKEQ. This CDR3 reads CASSQELSRGSGANVLTF. CDR3 in DNA: TGTGCCAGCAGCCAAGAATTGAGCAGGGGCTCTGGGGCCAACGTCCTGACTTTC.

The rearrangement uses TRBV7-8 and TRBJ2-1; 10 nucleotides match TRBD2. The CDR3 covers 20 residues. Germline CDR1 SGHVS, CDR2 FQNEAQ. The trim removed 1 base at V and 0 bases at J, leaving 12 bases unmatched. This chain's CDR3 is CASSLVLPGLASSSYNEQFF. In DNA form, the CDR3 reads TGTGCCAGCAGCTTAGTTTTACCGGGACTAGCGAGCAGCTCCTACAATGAGCAGTTCTTC.

The chain carries TRBV30 and TRBJ1-2; 12 bases line up with TRBD1. Germline loops: CDR1 GTSNPN, CDR2 SVGIG (reference sequence). There are 13 residues in the CDR3. The J segment lost 6 bases and the V segment lost 8 bases, leaving 7 bases of the junction unmatched. The CDR3 DNA sequence: TGTGCCCGGGACAGGGGGCCGATTAATGGCTACACCTTC. This codes for CARDRGPINGYTF.

The chain employs TRBV24-1 and TRBJ2-2, with D possibly being TRBD1 (5 bases). V was pared by 3 bases and J by 4 bases, with 8 bases between. This CDR3 is 14 amino acids long. Germline lookup yields CDR1 KGHDR and CDR2 SFDVKD. CDR3 DNA sequence: TGTGCCACCAGTGATGGACAAGCCACCGGGGAGCTGTTTTTT. Translation gives CATSDGQATGELFF.

V is TRBV4-1 and J is TRBJ2-5; D possibly corresponds to TRBD2 (5 bases). The CDR3 is made up of 16 amino acids. CDR1 is MGHRA, CDR2 YSYEKL, per germline. V gave up 7 bases and J gave up 5 bases, with 23 bases separating them. DNA for the CDR3: TGCGCCAGCACGAATATTGGTATGGCCCGCGGGGAGACCCAGTACTTC. Amino acids: CASTNIGMARGETQYF.

The genes are TRBV30 and TRBJ1-1; perhaps TRBD1 as D (5 bases). V shed 0 bases and J shed 7 bases, with 15 bases lying between them. This CDR3 has 14 residues. Germline V gene data show CDR1 as GTSNPN and CDR2 as SVGIG (reference sequence). In nucleotides, the CDR3 is TGTGCCTGGAGTGTACTTTGGGGCCAGGGTGAAGCTTTCTTT. It is translated as CAWSVLWGQGEAFF.

The rearrangement joins TRBV2 to TRBJ2-2; D not resolved. CDR1 and CDR2 (germline): SNHLY, FYNNEI. V was clipped by 3 bases and J by 2 bases, with 10 bases between them. This CDR3 is built from 15 residues. The CDR3 nucleotides are TGTGCCAGCAGTGACTTAGGACCAAACACCGGGGAGCTGTTTTTT. It translates to CASSDLGPNTGELFF.

On this clone itself: In the same sample, other DNA sequences code for this CDR3. The CDR3 DNA sequence: TGTGCCAGCTCACCCAGGGGGGCATACGAGCAGTACTTC. This translates into CASSPRGAYEQYF. The V and J genes are TRBV18 and TRBJ2-7, with D maybe TRBD1 (7 bases). Germline values: CDR1 KGHSH, CDR2 LQKENI. The CDR3 covers 13 residues. V lost 3 bases and J 4 bases, leaving 10 bases between the germline ends.

This chain joins TRBV6-5 and TRBJ2-3; 8 nucleotides agree with TRBD2. The CDR3 covers 15 residues. In germline, CDR1 is MNHEY, CDR2 SVGAGI. The V gene end was trimmed by 7 bases and the J gene end by 4 bases; junction bases not matched to a gene: 10. In DNA form, the CDR3 reads TGTGCCAGCACCCTGATAGCGGGAAAGGCAGATACGCAGTATTTT. Translation gives CASTLIAGKADTQYF.

This clone came up once. The gene calls are TRBV6-6 and TRBJ2-2, with unresolved D. The CDR3 spans 12 residues. V was trimmed by 4 bases and J by 5 bases, leaving 5 bases between them. Germline CDR1 and CDR2: MNHNY and SVGAGI (reference sequence). CDR3 DNA sequence: TGTGCCAGCAGTTTCCAGACCGGGGAGCTGTTTTTT. Its translation: CASSFQTGELFF.

The CDR3 loop reads CASGESRGNTEAFF. The CDR3, as DNA: TGTGCCAGCGGAGAATCCAGGGGCAACACTGAAGCTTTCTTT. V gene TRBV3-1 (or the pseudogene TRBV3-2) combines with J gene TRBJ1-1, with D possibly TRBD1 on 6 matching bases. From germline, CDR1 is LGHDT and CDR2 YNNKEL (reference sequence). This CDR3 spans 14 amino acids. Deletions cut 8 bases from V and 2 bases from J, with 15 bases between.

The chain uses TRBV9 and TRBJ2-2; 9 bases line up with TRBD2. After removal of 4 bases from V and 6 bases from J, the junction contained 10 bases not matched to a gene. CDR1 is SGDLS, CDR2 YYNGEE, per germline. The CDR3 is made up of 16 amino acids. The CDR3 here is CASSPPGGRGAGELFF. CDR3 nucleotides: TGTGCCAGCAGCCCCCCAGGCGGGAGGGGGGCCGGGGAGCTGTTTTTT. Full variable domain (outside the CDR3, taken from reference TRBV9 and TRBJ2-2): DSGVTQTPKHLITATGQRVTLRCSPRSGDLSVYWYQQSLDQGLQFLIQYYNGEERAKGNILERFSAQQFPDLHSELNLSSLELGDSALYFCASSPPGGRGAGELFFGEGSRLTVL.

This chain connects TRBV7-3 to TRBJ2-1; 7 bases line up with TRBD2. With V trimmed by 2 bases and J by 4 bases, 2 bases remained unmatched. Germline assignment: CDR1 SGHTA and CDR2 FQGTGA. The CDR3 is 14 amino acids. In DNA form, the CDR3 reads TGTGCCAGCAGCTTACGAGCGGGATACAATGAGCAGTTCTTC. Protein product: CASSLRAGYNEQFF.

The V gene is TRBV28, the J gene TRBJ2-3; D may be TRBD1 (5 bases). The germline gives CDR1 MDHEN, CDR2 SYDVKM. This CDR3 is built from 14 residues. Trimming shortened V by 5 bases and J by 0 bases, and 9 bases separated the two germline ends. CDR3 protein: CASSRDRSTDTQYF. CDR3 DNA sequence: TGTGCCAGCAGTCGAGACAGAAGCACAGATACGCAGTATTTT.

The rearrangement uses TRBV21-1 and TRBJ2-2; the table assigns TRBD2, which was not confirmed against the DNA. TRBV21-1 counts as a pseudogene. The CDR3 has 19 amino acids. DNA for the CDR3: TGTGCCAGCAGCAGTAGGGCAGGCCCGAGCGGGAGGAGATCCGGGGAGCTGTTTTTT. Amino acid sequence: CASSSRAGPSGRRSGELFF.

V usage is TRBV28 and J usage is TRBJ1-2; tentative D call: TRBD1 (6 bases). CDR1 is MDHEN and CDR2 is SYDVKM in the germline V gene. Trimming cost V 8 bases and J 7 bases, with 20 bases left between them. The CDR3 totals 14 residues. CDR3 sequence: CASQAQGISGGYTF. The CDR3 DNA follows: TGTGCCAGCCAAGCGCAGGGGATTTCTGGTGGCTACACCTTC.

The V gene is TRBV30, the J gene TRBJ2-2; unclear D gene. V gave up 3 bases and J gave up 6 bases, with 8 bases separating them. This CDR3 is built from 12 residues. Germline CDR1 GTSNPN, CDR2 SVGIG (reference sequence). CDR3 nucleotide sequence: TGTGCCTGGAGAGGAACGCCCGGGGAGCTGTTTTTT. It specifies CAWRGTPGELFF. Filled out from reference TRBV30 and TRBJ2-2, the complete variable domain reads SQTIHQWPATLVQPVGSPLSLECTVEGTSNPNLYWYRQAAGRGLQLLFYSVGIGQISSEVPQNLSASRPQDRQFILSSKKLLLSDSGFYLCAWRGTPGELFFGEGSRLTVL.

This clone was counted between two and nine times. Other DNA sequences from this sample encode an identical CDR3 as well. J is TRBJ1-1 and V is TRBV18; maybe TRBD1 (5 bases). The V gene's germline CDR1 is KGHSH and CDR2 LQKENI. Deletions cut 3 bases from V and 2 bases from J, with 10 bases between. This CDR3 is built from 14 residues. The CDR3: CASSPSQGNTEAFF. The CDR3 DNA reads as TGTGCCAGCTCACCGAGTCAGGGTAACACTGAAGCTTTCTTT.

The rearrangement links TRBV18 to TRBJ2-1; 7 bases are shared with TRBD2. CDR1 and CDR2 (germline): KGHSH, LQKENI. The CDR3 spans 18 residues. J gave up 10 bases and V 4 bases, and 22 bases lay outside the gene matches. The CDR3: CASSHLRLSGKESDEQFF. The CDR3 coding sequence is TGTGCCAGCTCACATTTAAGACTAAGCGGGAAAGAGTCGGACGAGCAGTTCTTC.

This rearrangement joins TRBV19 to TRBJ2-5; 9 bases are a match to TRBD2. Germline CDR1 LNHDA, CDR2 SQIVND (reference sequence). The trim removed 5 bases at V and 5 bases at J, leaving 9 bases unmatched. The CDR3 has 15 residues. CDR3 bases: TGTGCCAGTAGTCCTCGCTTAGCGGGAGTGGAGACCCAGTACTTC. It codes for CASSPRLAGVETQYF.

The chain couples TRBV2 to TRBJ1-5; D gene ambiguous. CDR1 is SNHLY and CDR2 is FYNNEI in the germline V gene. CDR3 length: 12 amino acids. Trimming removed 5 bases at V and 6 bases at J, with 8 bases between. As DNA, the CDR3 is TGTGCCAGCAGTTGGAGCGGTCAGCCCCAGCATTTT. This codes for CASSWSGQPQHF.